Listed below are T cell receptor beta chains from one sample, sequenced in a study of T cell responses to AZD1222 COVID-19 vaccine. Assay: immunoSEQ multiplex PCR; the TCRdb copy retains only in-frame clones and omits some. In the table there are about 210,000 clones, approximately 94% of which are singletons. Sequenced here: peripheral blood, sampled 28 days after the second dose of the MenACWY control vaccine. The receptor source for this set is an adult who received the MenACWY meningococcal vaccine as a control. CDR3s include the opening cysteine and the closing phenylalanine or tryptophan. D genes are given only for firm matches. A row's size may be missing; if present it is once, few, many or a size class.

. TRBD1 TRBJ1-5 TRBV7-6 TGTGCCAAGAATGCCGGGACAGGGGTTTATCAGCCCCAGCATTTT CAKNAGTGVYQPQHF
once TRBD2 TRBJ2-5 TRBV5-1 TGCGCCAGCAGCCTGACTAGCGGGGTTGGAGAGACCCAGTACTTC CASSLTSGVGETQYF
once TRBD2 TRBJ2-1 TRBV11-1 TGTGCCAGCAGCCAAGGGACTAGCGGGAGATATAATGAGCAGTTCTTC CASSQGTSGRYNEQFF
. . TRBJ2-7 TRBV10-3 TGTGCCATCAGCGCGGGACAAAACTACGAGCAGTACTTC CAISAGQNYEQYF
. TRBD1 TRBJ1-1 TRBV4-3 TGCGCCAGCAGCCAGGGACAGGGGGCTAACACTGAAGCTTTCTTT CASSQGQGANTEAFF
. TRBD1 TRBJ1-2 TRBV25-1 TGTGCCAGCAGTGACGCGGCGACCCGACAGGGGGCTCGAGGCTACACCTTC CASSDAATRQGARGYTF
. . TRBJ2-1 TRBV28 TGTGCCAGCAGTTTTAGGCGGAGCTCCTACAATGAGCAGTTCTTC CASSFRRSSYNEQFF
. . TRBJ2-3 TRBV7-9 TGTGCCAGCACCCCTGACACAAGCACAGATACGCAGTATTTT CASTPDTSTDTQYF
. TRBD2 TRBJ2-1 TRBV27 TGTGCCAGCAGTCACTTAGCGGGACGCTCCTACAATGAGCAGTTCTTC CASSHLAGRSYNEQFF
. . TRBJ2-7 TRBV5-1 TGCGCCAGCAGCTTGGACAGTAGAGGCTACGAGCAGTACTTC CASSLDSRGYEQYF
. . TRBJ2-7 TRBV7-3 TGTGCCAGCAGCTTGACCCCAAGGGCTCCATACGAGCAGTACTTC CASSLTPRAPYEQYF
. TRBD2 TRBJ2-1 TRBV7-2 TGTGCCAGCAGCTGGACTAGCGGGAGTAATGAGCAGTTCTTC CASSWTSGSNEQFF
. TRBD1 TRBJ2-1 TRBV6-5 TGTGCCAGCAGCGCAGGGACAGGGGGCTATAATGAGCAGTTCTTC CASSAGTGGYNEQFF